This entry concerns a single TCR beta chain. There is no known antigen for this receptor. The input lacks base qualities; no much larger clone sits a single base away. Measured from the cysteine to the phenylalanine, the CDR3 is 15 residues long. Only CDR3 DNA remains: 45 bases, in frame from the first base. V is shortened by 6 bases, J by 1 base, and the region joining them spans 15 bases. Looking up the germline V gene yields CDR1 SNHLY and CDR2 FYNNEI. RNA was extracted with the RNeasy kit and about 0.5 to 1 ug was reverse transcribed using random hexamers. The immunoSEQ multiplex PCR assay, which covers 54 Vbeta and 13 Jbeta segments, was used to amplify TCR beta CDR3 regions. PCR amplification bias was corrected using a synthetic template baseline for primer optimization and computational correction. The authors' pipeline ran thus. Reads were annotated to V, D and J genes according to IMGT and were analyzed with immunoSEQ Analyzer, with only productive sequences retained. Clonality was computed as one minus Shannon entropy normalized by log2 of the number of productive unique sequences. For each patient and control, public and private clones were evaluated among the 100 most prevalent clones. Clones were defined as Susac-specific if absent from the healthy and MS cohorts, from around 1,000 published viral clones and from other ImmuneACCESS disease sequences. The raw public reads went through TCRdb reprocessing: fastp at Q25, MiXCR clone calling, in-frame beta chains kept. Duplicate CDR3 protein sequences are folded into a single record with the most common DNA and genes. The V and J calls, along with clone size, are taken from TCRdb and not from the paper's own processing. The sample table lists over 300,000 distinct CDR3 sequences, about 92% of them with a count of one. Of the sample, approximately 0.065% is held by the ten largest clones.

Peripheral blood CD8+ and CD4+ T cells from healthy donors, Susac syndrome patients and multiple sclerosis patients were profiled using high-throughput TCR beta sequencing. Treatment-naive patients with stable or active relapsing-remitting disease fulfilling revised McDonald criteria were used as multiple sclerosis controls. Bulk CD8+ and CD4+ T cells were purified by magnetic negative isolation, whereas CD8+ TEMRA cells were enriched by FACS. Blood was collected in EDTA tubes and processed within 24 hours, with PBMCs isolated through density gradient centrifugation. PBMCs intended for TCR sequencing were cryopreserved in liquid nitrogen and were subsequently thawed in a 37 degrees C water bath. A purity of at least 90% was achieved for sorted or isolated CD4+, CD8+ and CD8+ TEMRA cells. This sample is part of a study of CD8 T cells in Susac syndrome (dated 2019 in TCRdb). About the investigation overall: Whether CD8+ T cell activation and differentiation in Susac syndrome was antigen driven was tested using repertoire sequencing.

Study-wide findings and limitations: The study acknowledged that relatively few individuals were included in the TCR sequencing and HLA analysis.

This sequence uses TRBV2 and TRBJ2-5, with a tentative D gene TRBD2 over 6 matching bases. Input material: CD4+ T cells from PBMCs. The receptor was isolated from a human donor with multiple sclerosis. In nucleotide form, the sequence is TGTGCCAGCAGCCCCGGGTGGGGGGTCCAAGAGACCCAGTACTTC. The resulting protein is CASSPGWGVQETQYF.